This T cell receptor (beta chain) was recorded in a study of molecular identifiers for immune sequencing clone quantification. Overall study findings and caveats: More than 99% of effector molecules, versus under 1% of naive-cell molecules, belonged to clones above 20 RNA copies. Clone sizes could be underestimated for highly expanded clones when identical TCR molecules share a barcode.

Sorting captured naive CD8 T cells as CD8+CD4-CCR7+CD45RA+. Both previously described methods and listed TCR primers were employed to make bulk TCR libraries. MiXCR was run by TCRdb on the PCR reads, yielding one entry per CDR3 protein. The sample records some 66,000 distinct CDR3 sequences, under 20% being singletons. Germline values: CDR1 GTSNPN, CDR2 SVGIG (reference sequence). Trimming pared 0 bases from V and 5 bases from J, leaving 6 bases between. This CDR3 has 12 amino acids. Many counts were recorded for this clonotype. Its antigen is unknown. Sequencing was done on a sample of naive CD8+ T cells from blood, with Jurkat cell RNA spiked in. Subset reported: FACS-sorted CD8+CD4-CCR7+CD45RA+ naive T cells. This TCR derives from a human donor in good health. Some libraries in this study had Jurkat cell RNA spiked in. V usage is TRBV30 and J usage is TRBJ2-3; D is unclear. CDR3 in amino acids: CAWSVQLDTQYF. The DNA for the CDR3 is TGTGCCTGGAGTGTACAATTAGATACGCAGTATTTT.